Below are 18 T cell receptor beta chains sequenced from a single sample in a study of T cell responses to AZD1222 COVID-19 vaccine. Measured with immunoSEQ multiplex PCR; TCRdb has only the in-frame clones, and not every one. This sample has some 200,000 clones, with roughly 94% found just once. Sequenced here: peripheral blood, sampled 28 days after the second dose of the MenACWY control vaccine. Every receptor here comes from an adult who received the MenACWY meningococcal vaccine as a control.

The chain combines TRBV5-6 with TRBJ2-7; D gene unclear. The germline V gene encodes CDR1 SGHDT and CDR2 YYEEEE. V was clipped by 1 base and J by 0 bases, with 5 bases between them. The CDR3 consists of 13 residues. The CDR3 here is CASSLLSSYEQYF. CDR3 DNA: TGTGCCAGCAGCTTGCTCAGCTCCTACGAGCAGTACTTC.

J is TRBJ1-3 and V is TRBV12-3 or TRBV12-4; D not certain. The CDR3 runs to 13 residues. V gave up 6 bases and J gave up 6 bases, with 12 bases separating them. The chain's CDR3 is CASRARALNTIYF. The CDR3 DNA is TGTGCCAGCAGGGCCCGGGCCCTAAACACCATATATTTT.

This chain connects TRBV4-1 to TRBJ1-1; D unresolved. The CDR3 is 15 amino acids. CDR1 MGHRA and CDR2 YSYEKL come from the germline V gene. Trimming removed 5 bases from V and 10 bases from J, with 23 bases in between. This CDR3 reads CASSFRISGEQVAFF. The CDR3, as DNA: TGCGCCAGCAGCTTCCGGATCAGTGGGGAGCAGGTAGCTTTCTTT.

The rearrangement links TRBV19 to TRBJ1-1, with a weak D call TRBD1 (6 bases). V lost 3 bases and J 1 base, leaving 15 bases between the germline ends. Germline lookup yields CDR1 LNHDA and CDR2 SQIVND (reference sequence). This CDR3 is 16 amino acids long. CDR3 sequence: CASSIRGADQNTEAFF. CDR3 nucleotide sequence: TGTGCCAGTAGTATCCGGGGGGCGGATCAGAACACTGAAGCTTTCTTT.

The V gene is TRBV7-2, the J gene TRBJ2-5; 8 bases line up with TRBD1. The CDR3 has 17 residues. In germline, CDR1 is SGHTA, CDR2 FQGNSA. The V and J ends lost 1 base and 2 bases, in that order; junction bases with no gene match: 9. CDR3 in DNA: TGTGCCAGCAGCTTAGGAGGGACAGGTCTATTGCAAGAGACCCAGTACTTC. Its protein product is CASSLGGTGLLQETQYF. Variable domain in full (rest from reference TRBV7-2 and TRBJ2-5): GAGVSQSPSNKVTEKGKDVELRCDPISGHTALYWYRQSLGQGLEFLIYFQGNSAPDKSGLPSDRFSAERTGGSVSTLTIQRTQQEDSAVYLCASSLGGTGLLQETQYFGPGTRLLVL.

The V call is TRBV7-8, the J call TRBJ2-7; 11 nucleotides line up with TRBD1. There are 14 residues in the CDR3. The germline gives CDR1 SGHVS, CDR2 FQNEAQ. Trimming cost V 1 base and J 6 bases; bases outside gene matches: 2. CDR3 in DNA: TGTGCCAGCAGCTTAGTGGACAGGGGGCCCGAGCAGTACTTC. It translates to CASSLVDRGPEQYF. Full variable domain (remainder filled in from reference TRBV7-8 and TRBJ2-7): GAGVSQSPRYKVAKRGQDVALRCDPISGHVSLFWYQQALGQGPEFLTYFQNEAQLDKSGLPSDRFFAERPEGSVSTLKIQRTQQEDSAVYLCASSLVDRGPEQYFGPGTRLTVT.

The chain uses TRBV7-2 and TRBJ1-2; weak D call: TRBD1 (6 bases). The CDR3 has 14 amino acids. V lost 3 bases and J 4 bases, leaving 12 bases between the germline ends. Germline CDR1 reads SGHTA; CDR2 reads FQGNSA. As DNA, the CDR3 is TGTGCCAGCAGCTTGGGACAAGGGACCTATGGCTACACCTTC. It translates to CASSLGQGTYGYTF.

This clone was picked up a small number of times. The chain employs TRBV6-5 and TRBJ1-1; no definite D call. CDR3 length: 13 residues. V gave up 6 bases and J gave up 3 bases, with 11 bases separating them. Germline CDR1 MNHEY, CDR2 SVGAGI. Written as DNA, the CDR3 is TGTGCCAGCAGGTGGACGCAAGACACTGAAGCTTTCTTT. Its translation: CASRWTQDTEAFF.

The chain couples TRBV10-3 to TRBJ1-2; the D is unclear. V lost 3 bases to trimming and J lost 4 bases, with 18 bases between them. Germline CDR1 is ENHRY and CDR2 is SYGVKD. The CDR3 runs to 16 residues. The DNA of the CDR3 is TGTGCCATCAGTGAACGGACGTCAAGAGTGGGCTATGGCTACACCTTC. Translating gives CAISERTSRVGYGYTF.

CDR3: CASSSTGDGANVLTF. As DNA, the CDR3 is TGTGCCAGCAGCTCGACAGGGGACGGGGCCAACGTCCTGACTTTC. The chain recombines TRBV7-9 with TRBJ2-6; 8 bases agree with TRBD1. This CDR3 has 15 amino acids. CDR1 and CDR2 from the germline V gene are SEHNR and FQNEAQ (reference sequence). V shed 4 bases, J shed 4 bases, and the junction held 3 bases outside the gene matches.

V gene TRBV7-9 combines with J gene TRBJ2-1; 8 positions match TRBD1. V lost 5 bases and J lost 11; bases outside the gene matches: 8. This CDR3 spans 13 amino acids. CDR1 SEHNR and CDR2 FQNEAQ come from the germline V gene (reference sequence). The CDR3, as DNA: TGTGCCAGCAGCCGGTCTGACAGGGGCCAGCAGTTCTTC. Its protein is CASSRSDRGQQFF.

V usage is TRBV7-9 and J usage is TRBJ1-2; D ambiguous. V lost 5 bases and J 8 bases, leaving 15 bases between the germline ends. CDR1 SEHNR and CDR2 FQNEAQ come from the germline V gene (reference sequence). This CDR3 has 13 amino acids. The CDR3 here is CASSIRAVSGYTF. In DNA form, the CDR3 reads TGTGCCAGCAGCATCCGAGCAGTCTCGGGCTACACCTTC.

This clone is a singleton in its sample. The chain uses TRBV18 and TRBJ1-5, with 7 positions matching TRBD1. The V and J ends lost 0 bases and 6 bases, in that order; junction bases with no gene match: 5. The CDR3 runs to 15 residues. Germline CDR1 reads KGHSH; CDR2 reads LQKENI. The CDR3 spells CASSPPGQGGQPQHF. For the CDR3, the DNA is TGTGCCAGCTCACCACCGGGGCAGGGGGGTCAGCCCCAGCATTTT.

The chain recombines TRBV5-1 with TRBJ2-5; D is ambiguous. Per the germline V gene, CDR1 is SGHRS and CDR2 is YFSETQ. The CDR3 is made up of 15 amino acids. V was clipped by 3 bases and J by 0 bases, with 12 bases between them. DNA for the CDR3: TGCGCCAGCAGCTGGACCCCTTTAGACCAAGAGACCCAGTACTTC. Translated: CASSWTPLDQETQYF.

This clone was counted once. This sequence joins TRBV15 and TRBJ1-3; unclear D gene. CDR1 is LNHNV and CDR2 is YYDKDF in the germline V gene (reference sequence). There are 15 residues in the CDR3. Trimming pared 0 bases from V and 0 bases from J, leaving 6 bases between. As DNA, the CDR3 is TGTGCCACCAGCAGAGATTTAAGCTCTGGAAACACCATATATTTT. Translating gives CATSRDLSSGNTIYF.

The chain couples TRBV27 to TRBJ2-7; 11 positions agree with TRBD2. There are 17 residues in the CDR3. CDR1 MNHEY and CDR2 SMNVEV come from the germline V gene (reference sequence). V lost 6 bases, J lost 0 bases, and 10 bases stayed unmatched. The CDR3 DNA sequence: TGTGCCAGCAGGAACACAATAGCGGGAGGGATCTCCTACGAGCAGTACTTC. Amino acid sequence: CASRNTIAGGISYEQYF.

This clone was counted a few times. This rearrangement joins TRBV7-2 to TRBJ2-7, with unresolved D. The V gene's germline CDR1 is SGHTA and CDR2 FQGNSA. Trimming removed 2 bases at V and 2 bases at J, with 7 bases between. The CDR3 spans 13 residues. The DNA for the CDR3 is TGTGCCAGCAGCTTACCTAGTACCTACGAGCAGTACTTC. It codes for CASSLPSTYEQYF.

V gene TRBV18 combines with J gene TRBJ2-5; 10 positions match TRBD1. V lost 4 bases, J lost 4 bases, and 6 bases stayed unmatched. CDR3 length: 15 residues. Germline V CDR1 and CDR2: KGHSH, LQKENI. Here the CDR3 reads CASSRETGGRETQYF. DNA of the CDR3: TGTGCCAGCTCACGGGAGACAGGGGGCCGAGAGACCCAGTACTTC.